The 16 T cell receptor beta chains listed next were all sequenced from one sample in a study of identical twins. From the 5' RACE reads, TCRdb called clonotypes with MiXCR, one entry per CDR3 protein. The sample holds approximately 220,000 distinct CDR3 sequences, approximately 8.3% seen once. These same data were also listed under a study on yellow fever vaccine responses in identical twins.

The source material was memory (CD45RO+) T cells sorted from blood. These receptors originate from a woman younger than 35 in good health.

This clonotype was observed a handful of times. The rearrangement joins TRBV3-1 to TRBJ2-7; D is perhaps TRBD2 (6 bases). Trimming removed 4 bases at V and 3 bases at J, with 10 bases between. The CDR3 extends over 13 amino acids. CDR1 is LGHDT and CDR2 is YNNKEL in the germline V gene (reference sequence). In nucleotides, the CDR3 is TGTGCCAGCAGCCTCGGGGGACTCTACGAGCAGTACTTC. The encoded protein is CASSLGGLYEQYF.

This clonotype was detected only a few times. CDR3 residues: CASSVGGTGVSEQYF. CDR3 nucleotides: TGTGCCAGCAGCGTAGGAGGGACAGGGGTTAGCGAGCAGTACTTC. This rearrangement joins TRBV9 to TRBJ2-7, with 10 nucleotides matching TRBD1. The ends lost 0 bases at V and 6 bases at J; junction bases unmatched: 6. Germline V CDR1 and CDR2: SGDLS, YYNGEE. CDR3 length equals 15 residues.

This clonotype was observed a few times. The V call is TRBV7-9, the J call TRBJ2-7; 10 bases agree with TRBD2. Germline values: CDR1 SEHNR, CDR2 FQNEAQ (reference sequence). V dropped 5 bases and J dropped 2; count of bases not matched to a gene: 12. This CDR3 contains 17 residues. The CDR3 DNA follows: TGTGCCAGCAGCATAGGAGCGGGAGGGCCTAAACCCTACGAGCAGTACTTC. Translating gives CASSIGAGGPKPYEQYF. The whole variable domain, remainder taken from reference TRBV7-9 and TRBJ2-7, is DTGVSQNPRHKITKRGQNVTFRCDPISEHNRLYWYRQTLGQGPEFLTYFQNEAQLEKSRLLSDRFSAERPKGSFSTLEIQRTEQGDSAMYLCASSIGAGGPKPYEQYFGPGTRLTVT.

This clonotype has at least ten counts. The chain couples TRBV28 to TRBJ2-4, with D tentatively TRBD1 (6 bases). V dropped 4 bases and J dropped 2 bases, with 21 bases sitting between them. This CDR3 has 18 amino acids. Germline CDR1 is MDHEN and CDR2 is SYDVKM. Here the CDR3 DNA reads TGTGCCAGCAGTTCTCAGAAGACAGGTCTCGTTTCCAAAAACATTCAGTACTTC. It translates to CASSSQKTGLVSKNIQYF.

The chain has TRBV6-4 and TRBJ2-1; perhaps TRBD1 as D (6 bases). The CDR3 contains 13 residues. V lost 3 bases and J 6 bases, leaving 9 bases between the germline ends. CDR1 MRHNA and CDR2 SNTAGT come from the germline V gene. CDR3 sequence reads: CASSEFRGNEQFF. CDR3 coding DNA: TGTGCCAGCAGTGAGTTCAGGGGCAATGAGCAGTTCTTC.

This clonotype was picked up many times. V and J are TRBV27 and TRBJ2-1; 8 bases match TRBD1. With 5 bases clipped from V and 5 bases from J, the junction kept 5 bases outside the gene matches. The germline V gene has CDR1 MNHEY and CDR2 SMNVEV (reference sequence). The CDR3 sequence is 14 residues long. CDR3 sequence reads: CASSPTGGNNEQFF. In nucleotides, the CDR3 is TGTGCCAGCAGTCCCACAGGGGGAAACAATGAGCAGTTCTTC.

This chain connects TRBV7-3 to TRBJ2-1, with TRBD2 matching over 10 bases. CDR1 SGHTA and CDR2 FQGTGA come from the germline V gene. J lost 7 bases, V lost 8 bases, and 5 bases had no gene match. There are 13 residues in the CDR3. CDR3 loop: CASGLAGENEQFF. In DNA form, the CDR3 reads TGTGCCAGCGGGCTAGCGGGGGAAAATGAGCAGTTCTTC.

The V and J genes are TRBV6-1 and TRBJ2-1, with TRBD2 matching over 8 bases. Germline CDR1 MNHNS, CDR2 SASEGT. The V segment lost 3 bases and the J segment 8 bases; nucleotides outside the gene matches: 15. The CDR3 is made up of 17 amino acids. CDR3 nucleotide sequence: TGTGCCAGCAGTGACTTAACCGGGACTAGTTGGGAGGATGAGCAGTTCTTC. Its translation: CASSDLTGTSWEDEQFF.

The gene calls are TRBV6-4 and TRBJ2-3; maybe TRBD1 (5 bases). The germline V gene has CDR1 MRHNA and CDR2 SNTAGT. Trimming pared 4 bases from V and 0 bases from J, leaving 11 bases between. The length of the CDR3 is 15 residues. The CDR3 nucleotides read TGTGCCAGCAGTGCCACGACAGTGAGCACAGATACGCAGTATTTT. This gives the protein CASSATTVSTDTQYF.

This clonotype was observed a handful of times. The V and J genes are TRBV11-2 and TRBJ2-7; D gene ambiguous. V lost 5 bases and J lost 4, with 9 bases in between. Germline-derived CDR1 and CDR2 are SGHAT and FQNNGV. The CDR3 loop spans 12 amino acids. The CDR3 nucleotides are TGTGCCAGCAGCCCTCCTACTTACGAGCAGTACTTC. Protein sequence: CASSPPTYEQYF. The entire variable domain, with the rest obtained from reference TRBV11-2 and TRBJ2-7, is as follows: EAGVAQSPRYKIIEKRQSVAFWCNPISGHATLYWYQQILGQGPKLLIQFQNNGVVDDSQLPKDRFSAERLKGVDSTLKIQPAKLEDSAVYLCASSPPTYEQYFGPGTRLTVT.

CDR3 region: CASSRLLAGVGTDTQYF. As DNA, the CDR3 is TGTGCCAGCAGTCGGCTCCTAGCGGGGGTAGGCACAGATACGCAGTATTTT. This chain joins TRBV27 and TRBJ2-3; 10 nucleotides line up with TRBD2. Germline CDR1 reads MNHEY; CDR2 reads SMNVEV (reference sequence). V lost 5 bases and J lost 1; bases outside the gene matches: 9. The CDR3 is 17 residues long.

This clonotype was recorded many times. The chain couples TRBV5-1 to TRBJ1-6; no definite D call. Looked up from germline, CDR1 is SGHRS and CDR2 is YFSETQ. This CDR3 is 13 amino acids long. V dropped 1 base and J dropped 11 bases, with 10 bases sitting between them. In DNA form, the CDR3 reads TGCGCCAGCAGCTTGACTTTTACGGCACCCCTCCACTTT. Its protein product is CASSLTFTAPLHF.

The V and J genes are TRBV5-5 and TRBJ2-1, with 10 bases fitting TRBD2. Germline V gene lookup returns CDR1 SGHKS and CDR2 YYEKEE (reference sequence). The junction had 5 bases not matched to a gene; V was cut back by 4 bases and J by 7 bases. The CDR3 consists of 14 residues. CDR3 DNA sequence: TGTGCCAGCAGCAGCGGGGGGGCCGGAAATGAGCAGTTCTTC. Its protein is CASSSGGAGNEQFF.

Notes on this clonotype: A much bigger clone sits one base away, suggesting this may be a read error. The chain joins TRBV3-1 to TRBJ2-1; 7 bases agree with TRBD2. Germline values: CDR1 LGHDT, CDR2 YNNKEL (reference sequence). The CDR3 covers 15 residues. The CDR3 loop reads CASSQGPGRNNEQSF. The CDR3 bases are TGTGCCAGCAGCCAAGGCCCCGGGAGGAACAATGAGCAGTCCTTC.

This clonotype was counted only a few times. The chain carries TRBV20-1 and TRBJ2-7, with unresolved D. Germline V gene sequence: CDR1 DFQATT, CDR2 SNEGSKA (reference sequence). Trimming cost V 1 base and J 2 bases, with 6 bases left between them. This CDR3 spans 12 amino acids. CDR3 sequence (DNA): TGCAGTGCTAGAGTGTCGGCCTACGAGCAGTACTTC. This gives the protein CSARVSAYEQYF.

The chain employs TRBV10-3 and TRBJ2-1; no definite D call. Germline V gives CDR1 ENHRY, CDR2 SYGVKD. CDR3 size: 13 residues. V lost 3 bases and J 10 bases, leaving 13 bases between the germline ends. The DNA of the CDR3 is TGTGCCATCAGTGATCTCAGCGCCTGGGAGCAGTTCTTC. Translating it yields CAISDLSAWEQFF.